Reported below is one T cell receptor (beta chain). Its cognate antigen is unknown. Vbeta (60) and Jbeta (13) primers were used in the PCR. This table comes from immunoSEQ multiplex PCR, and its TCRdb copy is limited to in-frame clones, with some not included. The listing contains around 40,000 clones. This sample was included in a study of cytomegalovirus exposure and HLA in healthy donors. Overall study results and limits: A later analysis reportedly identified an Asian-associated ancestry cluster as carrying fewer N-insertions than the 666-donor mean.

Germline V gives CDR1 SGHRS, CDR2 YFSETQ. The CDR3 sequence is 12 residues long. V gave up 4 bases and J gave up 5 bases, with 9 bases separating them. Sample: PBMCs. This clonotype was sampled from a man aged 25-45 years in good health and CMV-seronegative. The chain couples TRBV5-1 to TRBJ2-5, with D unresolved. CDR3 nucleotide sequence: TGCGCCAGCAGCAAGAACAGCGAGACCCAGTACTTC. This translates into CASSKNSETQYF. The full variable domain, completed using reference TRBV5-1 and TRBJ2-5, is KAGVTQTPRYLIKTRGQQVTLSCSPISGHRSVSWYQQTPGQGLQFLFEYFSETQRNKGNFPGRFSGRQFSNSRSEMNVSTLELGDSALYLCASSKNSETQYFGPGTRLLVL.